This T cell receptor beta chain was observed in a study of cytotoxic CD8 clonotypes in ibrutinib-treated CLL (dated by TCRdb to 2020 to 2023). Looking at the study overall: The cohort had some eleven relapsed/refractory and about 15 treatment-naive patients; 17 were IGHV unmutated. Responses were partial in some 24 patients and complete in 2; after median 68 months follow-up, about 15 stayed in remission and 12 progressed. Response samples were obtained after a median of 12 months of treatment, with a range of roughly 6 to 40 months. An average of 255,043 productive templates and 94,082 productive rearrangements was obtained per sample. Longitudinal samples were available for about 30% of the roughly 86 trial participants. Cryopreserved peripheral blood mononuclear cells were obtained before treatment, at response, and at either sustained remission or disease progression. Every remission and progressive disease sample was obtained while ibrutinib was still being received by the patients.

From a lookup of the germline V gene, CDR1 and CDR2 are SGHRS and YFSETQ. The CDR3 sequence holds 15 residues, the cysteine and phenylalanine included. Only the CDR3 portion is preserved as DNA: 45 bases, with reading frame beginning at the first base. Unmatched junction bases come to 8, with V trimmed by 6 bases and J by 5 bases. Here is what the overall study found, with its caveats: Baseline clonality was found to be higher than that of age-matched healthy donors and was strongly correlated with circulating CD8+ T-cell counts. At ibrutinib response clonality went up, during sustained remission it held steady, and at progression it dropped back toward baseline. Public clonotypes were rare and either contracted or stayed stable during treatment, and the rise in clonality at ibrutinib response reflected the expansion of private clonotypes. Sampling times were not matched between sustained-remission and progressing patients, and lymph node repertoires were not studied.

Each clonotype received, on average, around 10x coverage in deep resolution sequencing performed on a MiSeq, where the target depth lay between 1 in 1 million and 1 in 200,000 T cells. The immunoSEQ hsTCRB Kit was used to generate the TCR beta libraries. In the authors' own workflow: Data were analyzed with ImmunoSEQ Data Assistant and ImmunoSEQ Analyzer, with V, D and J genes assigned per IMGT definitions. Clonality, which ranges from 0 to 1, was calculated by subtracting the normalized Shannon entropy of productive rearrangement frequencies from one. Public clonotype analysis was restricted to overrepresented clonotypes comprising at least 0.05% of each patient's repertoire. Repertoires from about a dozen age-matched healthy donors in immuneACCESS were used as clonality controls. Not all clones reach the TCRdb copy of this immuneACCESS table, which keeps in-frame sequences only. Checked studies attribute under half of the gap to unresolved V genes and leave the rest unexplained. The V and J calls and clone size are taken from that table; D and trimming were inferred from the DNA. This sample holds over 65,000 clones; about 63% were observed only once. The top ten hold about 5.7% of the sample.

Turning to this clone: The antigen it recognizes is unknown. Per-base quality was not reported, and no clone a single base away is much larger than it.

Taken with the paper, the label for time point translates to: approximately eleven months on ibrutinib. For TCR beta library preparation, 1.5 to 2 micrograms of genomic DNA was extracted from cryopreserved PBMCs. Longitudinal blood samples from CLL patients on ibrutinib monotherapy underwent high-throughput TCR beta sequencing. The patients took part in an open-label, single-center phase 2 trial of ibrutinib monotherapy. Sequenced here: PBMCs, sampled after 12 months of ibrutinib treatment. The sequence was collected from a human donor with chronic lymphocytic leukemia. Here the chain combines TRBV5-1 and TRBJ1-6; TRBD1 aligns with 7 central bases. The CDR3 protein is CASKEGGADNSPLHF. The DNA sequence is given as TGCGCCAGCAAGGAAGGGGGCGCAGATAATTCACCCCTCCACTTT.